Sequencing of this T cell receptor (beta chain) was carried out in a study of early T cells in non-severe SARS-CoV-2 infection. Study-wide context: Bulk RNA isolated from unsorted whole blood underwent sequencing; chains were not paired.

Unique molecular identifiers (one per individual cDNA molecule) were attached. TCRdb redid the calling of the 5' RACE reads with MiXCR, one entry per CDR3 protein. The sample records 90,000 or so distinct CDR3 sequences, more than 13% being singletons. This CDR3 region has 15 residues. CDR1 and CDR2 (germline): MDHEN, SYDVKM. V was clipped by 8 bases and J by 8 bases, with 19 bases between them. The chain uses TRBV28 and TRBJ1-6; no clear D. The receptor comes from an adult who was a healthcare worker with PCR-confirmed SARS-CoV-2 infection or an uninfected control (not recorded which). The specimen was whole blood. The chain's CDR3 is CASQTESKFYSPLHF. Here the CDR3 DNA reads TGTGCCAGCCAGACGGAGTCAAAGTTTTATTCACCCCTCCACTTT.